The clone carrying this TCR beta chain was observed many times. As yet, its antigen is unknown. Germline V gene data show CDR1 as LGHDT and CDR2 as YNNKEL (reference sequence). The CDR3 has 16 residues. V was pared by 1 base and J by 0 bases, with 3 bases of the junction left unmatched. The sample comes from a study of T cells after yellow fever vaccination. In the study overall: Any fraction with a low cell number was prepared using SMART-Seq v4 Ultra Low Input.

Study outcomes and limitations: Researchers report a weaker secondary response that nonetheless peaked faster, day 5 versus 15. Only a small proportion of the clonotypes turned up in both the CD4 and the CD8 compartments, likely arising from convergent recombination. Most primary-vaccination clones recurred post-booster (roughly 96% CD4, around 86% CD8).

TCRdb re-analysed the 5' RACE reads in MiXCR, keeping a single row per CDR3 protein. The data show about 320,000 distinct CDR3 sequences, with 3.5% to 4.5% seen just once and roughly 21% held by the top ten. The chain employs TRBV3-1 and TRBJ2-3; 8 bases align to TRBD2. The sequence came from a man aged 18 to 29 who received the YFV17D yellow fever vaccine. The sample was PBMCs, taken 15 days after the yellow fever booster vaccination. The CDR3, as DNA: TGTGCCAGCAGCCAAGTGGGACTAGTTAGCACAGATACGCAGTATTTT. Amino acid sequence: CASSQVGLVSTDTQYF.